The 10 T cell receptor beta chains listed next were all sequenced from one sample in a study of T-cell reconstitution after alpha-beta-depleted transplantation in children. A TCRbeta library incorporating unique molecular identifiers was prepared. TCRdb re-analysed the PCR reads in MiXCR, keeping a single row per CDR3 protein. This sample has just over 350,000 distinct CDR3 sequences, with about an eighth found just once. This sample comprised PBMCs, obtained from the stem cell graft. These receptors were obtained from a human donor who donated a stem cell graft to a child with Fanconi anemia.

This clonotype appeared many times. The chain has TRBV27 and TRBJ2-1; D is uncertain. This CDR3 contains 11 residues. The V gene's germline CDR1 is MNHEY and CDR2 SMNVEV (reference sequence). V lost 5 bases to trimming and J lost 3 bases, with 2 bases between them. The CDR3 loop reads CASSVYNEQFF. DNA for the CDR3: TGTGCCAGCAGTGTCTACAATGAGCAGTTCTTC.

This clonotype came up a few times. The chain joins TRBV3-1 to TRBJ2-5; D remains unclear. Germline V gene data show CDR1 as LGHDT and CDR2 as YNNKEL (reference sequence). This CDR3 is 14 amino acids long. V lost 4 bases to trimming and J lost 5 bases, with 14 bases between them. CDR3 residues: CASSRPEPMETQYF. In DNA form, the CDR3 reads TGTGCCAGCAGCCGCCCCGAACCTATGGAGACCCAGTACTTC.

This clonotype was observed a few times. The chain recombines TRBV2 with TRBJ2-1; weak D call: TRBD1 (6 bases). This CDR3 has 15 residues. The germline V and J ends were trimmed by 9 bases and 2 bases, with 17 bases remaining between them. The germline V gene encodes CDR1 SNHLY and CDR2 FYNNEI. Written as DNA, the CDR3 is TGTGCCAGAACCGTCACAGGGACCGCCTACAATGAGCAGTTCTTC. Translated: CARTVTGTAYNEQFF.

This clonotype was detected many times. The CDR3 sequence is CASSLRGTYNEQFF. DNA of the CDR3: TGCGCCAGCAGTCTACGGGGAACCTACAATGAGCAGTTCTTC. The chain couples TRBV5-1 to TRBJ2-1; D might be TRBD2 (5 bases). CDR1 and CDR2 from the germline V gene are SGHRS and YFSETQ. The CDR3 contains 14 residues. The V end was cut by 5 bases, the J end by 2 bases, with 11 bases between.

The chain carries TRBV7-2 and TRBJ1-4, with a tentative D call TRBD1 (6 bases). Germline CDR1 reads SGHTA; CDR2 reads FQGNSA. There are 14 residues in the CDR3. V gave up 6 bases and J gave up 3 bases, with 11 bases separating them. The CDR3 DNA follows: TGTGCCAGCAGTCCGGGGGCAGCTAATGAAAAACTGTTTTTT. This sequence encodes CASSPGAANEKLFF.

This clonotype has a count of ten or more. The chain joins TRBV3-1 to TRBJ2-1, with a weak D call TRBD2 (5 bases). Germline CDR1 reads LGHDT; CDR2 reads YNNKEL (reference sequence). Trimming pared 5 bases from V and 10 bases from J, leaving 12 bases between. This CDR3 comprises 12 residues. The CDR3 spells CASSVTRREQFF. The CDR3 nucleotides read TGTGCCAGCAGCGTCACTAGGAGGGAGCAGTTCTTC.

This chain links TRBV12-3 or TRBV12-4 with TRBJ1-3; TRBD1 is a possible D gene (5 bases). The CDR3 consists of 16 residues. Trimming took 8 bases from V and 3 from J, leaving 20 bases between them. The CDR3 reads CASGNIRDSYGNTIYF. The CDR3 DNA reads TGTGCCAGCGGGAATATCAGGGATAGTTATGGAAACACCATATATTTT.

V and J are TRBV6-1 and TRBJ1-4; 11 nucleotides align to TRBD1. Germline V CDR1 and CDR2: MNHNS, SASEGT. The ends lost 7 bases at V and 5 bases at J; junction bases unmatched: 6. CDR3 size: 15 residues. CDR3 sequence reads: CASNLGTGGNEKLFF. CDR3 nucleotide sequence: TGTGCCAGCAACCTTGGGACAGGGGGAAATGAAAAACTGTTTTTT.

The rearrangement links TRBV12-3 or TRBV12-4 to TRBJ2-3; D may be TRBD1 or TRBD2 (6 bases each). With 11 bases removed from V and 1 base from J, the gap between germline ends came to 28 bases. CDR3 length: 18 residues. The CDR3 is CALSLVYREAVGTDTQYF. Here the CDR3 DNA reads TGTGCCCTCAGTTTAGTATACAGGGAGGCGGTCGGCACAGATACGCAGTATTTT.

This clonotype occurred a few times. The genes are TRBV3-1 and TRBJ2-1; D tentatively fits TRBD1 or TRBD2 (5 bases each). The length of the CDR3 is 12 residues. The germline V and J ends were trimmed by 2 bases and 8 bases, with 7 bases remaining between them. Germline lookup yields CDR1 LGHDT and CDR2 YNNKEL (reference sequence). The CDR3 region is CASSQLGDEQFF. The CDR3 nucleotides are TGTGCCAGCAGCCAACTGGGGGATGAGCAGTTCTTC.